Listed here is a single T cell receptor beta chain. Antigen: not known. Using immunoSEQ multiplex PCR, the repertoire was profiled, and TCRdb retains in-frame clones only, with some absent. The sample has about 100,000 clones; around nine tenths are singletons. During the collection period, no donor immune events like infections were recorded. The data belong to a study of identifying expanded T cells in peripheral blood. Study findings and constraints: Variance in clone template counts between two-week samples significantly increased with total template count across all healthy donors. Over about two and four weeks, about 15 and 19 clones changed, versus around 1.3 between replicates.

CDR1 and CDR2 from the germline V gene are SGHVS and FQNEAQ. Unmatched junction bases numbered 4, after V lost 3 bases and J lost 1 base. CDR3 length: 16 amino acids. The sequenced sample consisted of blood. This clonotype was obtained from a person aged 18 to 70 in good health. The chain has TRBV7-8 and TRBJ2-7, with TRBD2 matching over 12 bases. The DNA for the CDR3 is TGTGCCAGCAGCTTGTGGACTAGCGGGAATTCCTACGAGCAGTACTTC. Its protein product is CASSLWTSGNSYEQYF.